These 20 T cell receptor beta chains originate from one sample sequenced in a study of blood T cell repertoires in COVID-19. The assay was immunoSEQ multiplex PCR, and TCRdb's table has in-frame clones only and misses some. The repertoire holds about 430,000 clones, with 70% to 90% as singletons. Sequenced: PBMCs or T cells enriched from blood (not recorded which). These receptors all stem from a woman aged 18-30 years who had been exposed to COVID-19.

The chain recombines TRBV4-3 with TRBJ1-2; 7 positions agree with TRBD1. Losses at the gene ends were 2 bases for V and 6 bases for J; bases not matched to a gene: 9. CDR3 length: 15 residues. Germline V gene data show CDR1 as LGHNA and CDR2 as YSLEER. CDR3 amino acids: CASSQSRQGSNGYTF. CDR3 bases: TGCGCCAGCAGCCAATCAAGACAGGGTTCAAATGGCTACACCTTC.

The rearrangement uses TRBV18 and TRBJ2-7; TRBD2 is a possible D gene (6 bases). Germline CDR1 is KGHSH and CDR2 is LQKENI. V was pared by 3 bases and J by 3 bases, with 12 bases between. This CDR3 has 14 amino acids. The CDR3, as DNA: TGTGCCAGCTCACCTCTCGGGGGAGACTACGAGCAGTACTTC. Amino acid sequence: CASSPLGGDYEQYF.

The chain links TRBV28 to TRBJ2-7, with 8 bases aligning to TRBD1. Germline V gives CDR1 MDHEN, CDR2 SYDVKM. After removal of 5 bases from V and 2 bases from J, the junction contained 20 bases not matched to a gene. The CDR3 contains 19 residues. CDR3 protein: CASSGTTGQAPTRAYEQYF. The CDR3 bases are TGTGCCAGCAGTGGGACAACGGGACAGGCCCCGACACGGGCCTACGAGCAGTACTTC.

V is TRBV7-8 and J is TRBJ1-3; 8 nucleotides agree with TRBD1. V shed 3 bases and J 4 bases; nucleotides not matched to a gene: 2. Germline CDR1 reads SGHVS; CDR2 reads FQNEAQ. This CDR3 region has 14 residues. In DNA, the CDR3 is TGTGCCAGCAGCTTCCGGACAGGGGGAAACACCATATATTTT. Its translation is CASSFRTGGNTIYF.

V gene TRBV27 combines with J gene TRBJ1-4; D remains unclear. With 4 bases removed from V and 4 bases from J, the gap between germline ends came to 10 bases. Germline CDR1 reads MNHEY; CDR2 reads SMNVEV (reference sequence). The CDR3 is 14 residues long. The CDR3 protein is CASSSRTRNEKLFF. The CDR3 DNA sequence: TGTGCCAGCAGTTCAAGGACTCGTAATGAAAAACTGTTTTTT.

The CDR3 is CASSLRRESMNEQFF. In DNA form, the CDR3 reads TGTGCCAGCAGTTTAAGGCGGGAGAGTATGAATGAGCAGTTCTTC. The chain couples TRBV27 to TRBJ2-1; 7 positions agree with TRBD2. The germline V gene encodes CDR1 MNHEY and CDR2 SMNVEV (reference sequence). With 2 bases clipped from V and 7 bases from J, the junction kept 8 bases outside the gene matches. This CDR3 contains 15 residues.

The rearrangement joins TRBV9 to TRBJ2-2, with 11 bases lining up with TRBD2. Germline CDR1 reads SGDLS; CDR2 reads YYNGEE. There are 16 residues in the CDR3. The V and J ends lost 0 bases and 4 bases, in that order; junction bases with no gene match: 2. CDR3 residues: CASSVGLAGFTGELFF. Written as DNA, the CDR3 is TGTGCCAGCAGCGTAGGACTAGCGGGGTTCACCGGGGAGCTGTTTTTT.

This chain links TRBV9 with TRBJ2-5; 10 bases align to TRBD2. This CDR3 contains 16 residues. Germline loops: CDR1 SGDLS, CDR2 YYNGEE. J was trimmed by 5 bases and V by 0 bases; bases with no gene match: 7. The chain's CDR3 is CASSVDSGRLFETQYF. The DNA of the CDR3 is TGTGCCAGCAGCGTAGATAGCGGGAGGCTGTTTGAGACCCAGTACTTC.

This chain joins TRBV5-1 and TRBJ2-7, with 7 bases lining up with TRBD1. The ends lost 3 bases at V and 6 bases at J; junction bases unmatched: 12. This CDR3 region has 15 residues. Germline lookup yields CDR1 SGHRS and CDR2 YFSETQ. For the CDR3, the DNA is TGCGCCAGCAGCTCAACCATTAGGACAGGAGGCGAGCAGTACTTC. Its translation is CASSSTIRTGGEQYF.

This clone has a single count. The CDR3 nucleotides read TGTGCCAGCAGCCCGACAGGTTTGAACGAGCAGTACTTC. Translated, it gives CASSPTGLNEQYF. This chain connects TRBV6-4 to TRBJ2-7; TRBD1 might be the D (6 bases). CDR1 MRHNA and CDR2 SNTAGT come from the germline V gene. V lost 6 bases and J lost 5, with 14 bases in between. The CDR3 spans 13 residues.

V gene TRBV29-1 combines with J gene TRBJ1-2, with D perhaps matching TRBD1 (5 bases). V lost 7 bases to trimming and J lost 2 bases, with 17 bases between them. CDR3 size: 14 residues. Germline values: CDR1 SQVTM, CDR2 ANQGSEA. This CDR3 reads CSATWGGANYGYTF. The CDR3, as DNA: TGCAGCGCCACCTGGGGAGGGGCAAACTATGGCTACACCTTC.

The V call is TRBV28, the J call TRBJ2-4; 9 bases align to TRBD1. This CDR3 has 15 residues. From germline, CDR1 is MDHEN and CDR2 SYDVKM. V shed 3 bases, J shed 8 bases, and the junction held 8 bases outside the gene matches. The CDR3 sequence: CASSFQTGGVDIQYF. Written as DNA, the CDR3 is TGTGCCAGCAGTTTCCAGACAGGGGGAGTAGACATTCAGTACTTC.

The genes are TRBV4-3 and TRBJ2-1; 9 bases match TRBD2. Germline values: CDR1 LGHNA, CDR2 YSLEER. The CDR3 spans 16 residues. J gave up 11 bases and V 1 base, and 12 bases lay outside the gene matches. The CDR3 DNA is TGCGCCAGCAGCCAAGGGGGGGGACTAGCTTTGAACCAGCAGTTCTTC. Its translation is CASSQGGGLALNQQFF.

Here the CDR3 reads CASSGRTGKTNTEAFF. Written as DNA, the CDR3 is TGTGCCAGCAGCGGACGGACAGGGAAAACGAACACTGAAGCTTTCTTT. The V gene is TRBV5-4, the J gene TRBJ1-1; 8 bases match TRBD1. The CDR3 contains 16 residues. The germline CDR1 and CDR2 sequences are SGHNT and YYREEE (reference sequence). Trimming took 4 bases from V and 1 from J; bases not matched to a gene: 9.

The chain combines TRBV28 with TRBJ1-1, with 7 nucleotides matching TRBD1. From germline, CDR1 is MDHEN and CDR2 SYDVKM. The CDR3 length is 14 residues. V shed 8 bases, J shed 5 bases, and the junction held 11 bases outside the gene matches. For the CDR3, the DNA is TGTGCCAGCGGTAGAGGGGGCTTACGGACTGAAGCTTTCTTT. Amino acid sequence: CASGRGGLRTEAFF. Looking up the rest from reference TRBV28 and TRBJ1-1 gives the full variable domain: DVKVTQSSRYLVKRTGEKVFLECVQDMDHENMFWYRQDPGLGLRLIYFSYDVKMKEKGDIPEGYSVSREKKERFSLILESASTNQTSMYLCASGRGGLRTEAFFGQGTRLTVV.

This clone appeared once. The rearrangement links TRBV5-8 to TRBJ1-5; D is uncertain. This CDR3 region has 15 residues. The germline gives CDR1 SGHTS, CDR2 YDEGEE. With 4 bases removed from V and 2 bases from J, the gap between germline ends came to 13 bases. This CDR3 is CASSRGYVGNQPQHF. Written as DNA, the CDR3 is TGTGCCAGCAGCCGGGGATACGTGGGCAATCAGCCCCAGCATTTT.

This clone was recorded only once. The chain uses TRBV21-1 and TRBJ1-2. TRBV21-1 corresponds to a pseudogene. The CDR3 covers 13 residues. CDR3 region: CASGTGGTYGYTF. CDR3 coding DNA: TGTGCCAGCGGAACGGGGGGTACCTATGGCTACACCTTC.

This rearrangement joins TRBV11-2 to TRBJ1-2, with 12 bases fitting TRBD1. Germline CDR1 is SGHAT and CDR2 is FQNNGV. V trimming: 5 bases; J trimming: 3 bases; junction bases outside the gene matches: 7. The CDR3 consists of 16 residues. The CDR3 coding sequence is TGTGCCAGCAGCCCGCCGGGACAGGGGGCCTACTATGGCTACACCTTC. It codes for CASSPPGQGAYYGYTF.

In this sample, this clone turned up once. The gene calls are TRBV7-2 and TRBJ2-5; D remains unclear. The CDR3 extends over 14 amino acids. Germline CDR1 reads SGHTA; CDR2 reads FQGNSA. V was cut by 1 base and J by 2 bases, with 8 bases left in between. CDR3 in amino acids: CASSLVPVQETQYF. CDR3 sequence (DNA): TGTGCCAGCAGCTTAGTTCCGGTACAAGAGACCCAGTACTTC.

This clone was seen more than once but under ten times. V and J are TRBV5-4 and TRBJ1-4; D not certain. The CDR3 runs 13 residues. The germline gives CDR1 SGHNT, CDR2 YYREEE (reference sequence). With 0 bases removed from V and 6 bases from J, the gap between germline ends came to 6 bases. As DNA, the CDR3 is TGTGCCAGCAGCTTGGCCCCGGATGAAAAACTGTTTTTT. This encodes CASSLAPDEKLFF.